This TCR beta chain was identified during a study of blood T cells in healthy people across ages. At least 7 million PBMCs were isolated per sample. Total RNA extraction produced at least 6 micrograms (per sample) for the study. Using a J-beta primer mix together with a sample-barcoded 5' primer, a second PCR was run for roughly 7 to 11 cycles. Every cDNA molecule bore a tag from a template-switch adaptor containing 12 random nucleotides. MiXCR, run by TCRdb on the 5' RACE reads, gives a single entry per CDR3 protein. This sample has some 1.4 million distinct CDR3 sequences, with approximately 38% found just once. The study's findings and limits: Fewer expanded clones and more diversity marked long-lived versus aged donors.

This CDR3 is 15 amino acids long. V was clipped by 5 bases and J by 5 bases, with 16 bases between them. In the case of this clonotype: Its antigen is not known. This sequence may be a read error, since a much larger clone differs from it by one base.

The chain couples TRBV12-3 or TRBV12-4 to TRBJ2-1; D may be TRBD2 (5 bases). This clonotype was obtained from a woman aged 18-29 years in good health. Sample: blood. For the CDR3, the DNA is TGTGCCAGCAGTCCAGCGGACGAAACAAACAATGAGCAGTTCTTC. Translation: CASSPADETNNEQFF.